These 12 T cell receptor beta chains were sequenced from one sample in a study of cytomegalovirus exposure and HLA in healthy donors. Assay used: immunoSEQ multiplex PCR; TCRdb lists only in-frame clones, some missing. Of 150,000 to 200,000 clones in the sample, about 82% were seen once. The sequenced sample consisted of PBMCs. The receptors here all came from a woman between 18 and 29 years old in good health and CMV-seronegative.

V is TRBV7-9 and J is TRBJ2-2; 9 bases match TRBD1. Germline loops: CDR1 SEHNR, CDR2 FQNEAQ (reference sequence). This CDR3 spans 15 amino acids. The V segment lost 3 bases and the J segment 1 base; nucleotides outside the gene matches: 0. CDR3 region: CASSLGQGNTGELFF. The CDR3 bases are TGTGCCAGCAGCTTGGGACAGGGGAACACCGGGGAGCTGTTTTTT.

There are a few counts of this clone. The J gene is TRBJ2-7, the V gene TRBV7-2; 9 positions agree with TRBD1. This CDR3 is 13 amino acids long. Germline V lookup: CDR1 SGHTA, CDR2 FQGNSA. V lost 7 bases to trimming and J lost 0 bases; unmatched junction nucleotides: 1. The CDR3 loop is CASTGQGSYEQYF. CDR3 coding DNA: TGTGCCAGCACGGGACAGGGCTCCTACGAGCAGTACTTC.

V gene TRBV29-1 combines with J gene TRBJ1-1, with D tentatively TRBD1 (6 bases). The CDR3 has 15 residues. The V and J ends lost 7 bases and 1 base respectively, with 19 bases between them. The germline V gene encodes CDR1 SQVTM and CDR2 ANQGSEA. The CDR3 bases are TGCAGCGGGGGGGGCGACGAGAGTGGGAACACTGAAGCTTTCTTT. Protein product: CSGGGDESGNTEAFF.

In its sample, this clone was seen once. J is TRBJ1-2 and V is TRBV15; the match to TRBD1 covers 7 bases. V gave up 1 base and J gave up 8 bases; unmatched junction bases: 13. Germline V gene lookup returns CDR1 LNHNV and CDR2 YYDKDF (reference sequence). This CDR3 has 16 residues. CDR3 nucleotide sequence: TGTGCCACCAGCAGAGGCCCCGCGAGACAGGGTGGCGGCTACACCTTC. Protein: CATSRGPARQGGGYTF.

The V gene is TRBV6-5, the J gene TRBJ2-2; possibly TRBD1 for D (6 bases). The V end was cut by 6 bases, the J end by 6 bases, with 17 bases between. This CDR3 spans 15 amino acids. CDR1 is MNHEY, CDR2 SVGAGI, per germline. The CDR3, as DNA: TGTGCCAGCAGAACGTACAGGGTTGGAGCCGGGGAGCTGTTTTTT. It encodes CASRTYRVGAGELFF.

The sample holds one count of this clone. The chain couples TRBV7-9 to TRBJ1-2, with TRBD1 matching 10 bases. CDR3 length: 16 amino acids. With V trimmed by 2 bases and J by 4 bases, 7 bases remained unmatched. Germline V CDR1 and CDR2: SEHNR, FQNEAQ (reference sequence). The CDR3 region has the DNA TGTGCCAGCAGCTTACTGTCTCGACAGGGGGCCTATGGCTACACCTTC. Translating gives CASSLLSRQGAYGYTF.

The J gene is TRBJ1-1, the V gene TRBV5-6; D unclear. The germline CDR1 and CDR2 sequences are SGHDT and YYEEEE. Trimming left V 1 base short and J 11 bases short, with 15 bases between. The CDR3 loop spans 13 amino acids. CDR3 sequence: CASSLPDYIGAFF. The CDR3 DNA is TGTGCCAGCAGCTTGCCCGACTACATTGGGGCTTTCTTT.

The gene calls are TRBV5-4 and TRBJ1-1; D possibly corresponds to TRBD1 (6 bases). This CDR3 comprises 12 residues. Between the trimmed V and J ends, which lost 0 bases and 10 bases, there was a span of 10 bases. Germline V gene sequence: CDR1 SGHNT, CDR2 YYREEE (reference sequence). The CDR3 region is CASSLAGGRAFF. Written as DNA, the CDR3 is TGTGCCAGCAGCTTGGCTGGGGGCAGAGCTTTCTTT.

The chain uses TRBV6-1 and TRBJ1-1; maybe TRBD1 (6 bases). The germline gives CDR1 MNHNS, CDR2 SASEGT. V was shortened by 5 bases and J by 3 bases, with 13 bases between the two germline ends. This CDR3 is built from 14 residues. As DNA, the CDR3 is TGTGCCAGCAGTCTACAGGGTGGTCACACTGAAGCTTTCTTT. As protein: CASSLQGGHTEAFF.

The chain couples TRBV18 to TRBJ2-1; 7 bases map to TRBD1. Germline lookup yields CDR1 KGHSH and CDR2 LQKENI. V trimming: 3 bases; J trimming: 1 base; junction bases outside the gene matches: 9. The CDR3 sequence is 17 residues long. The CDR3 here is CASSPRSPGQSYNEQFF. CDR3 sequence (DNA): TGTGCCAGCTCACCGCGATCCCCGGGACAGTCCTACAATGAGCAGTTCTTC. Combining the CDR3 with reference TRBV18 and TRBJ2-1 gives the whole variable domain NAGVMQNPRHLVRRRGQEARLRCSPMKGHSHVYWYRQLPEEGLKFMVYLQKENIIDESGMPKERFSAEFPKEGPSILRIQQVVRGDSAAYFCASSPRSPGQSYNEQFFGPGTRLTVL.

The rearrangement uses TRBV27 and TRBJ2-3; TRBD2 matches at 9 bases. V lost 6 bases to trimming and J lost 2 bases; unmatched junction nucleotides: 6. This CDR3 is built from 15 residues. CDR1 and CDR2 (germline): MNHEY, SMNVEV (reference sequence). The CDR3 region is CASRVAGETTDTQYF. The CDR3 DNA reads as TGTGCCAGCAGGGTAGCGGGAGAAACCACAGATACGCAGTATTTT.

The rearrangement links TRBV18 to TRBJ2-2; D not certain. Per germline, CDR1 KGHSH and CDR2 LQKENI. Trimming stripped 4 bases from V and 4 bases from J, with 10 bases between. The CDR3 contains 14 residues. CDR3 sequence reads: CASSREVGTGELFF. CDR3 DNA: TGTGCCAGCTCACGCGAAGTTGGCACCGGGGAGCTGTTTTTT.